The rows below give T cell receptor beta chains drawn from one sample of a study of T cells in lung cancer brain metastases. This table comes from immunoSEQ multiplex PCR, and its TCRdb copy is limited to in-frame clones, with some not included. The data contain 3,000 to 4,000 clones, about 86% of them singletons. Sequenced: tumor tissue from the primary lung tumor. The receptors stem from a woman in her forties or fifties with non-small cell lung cancer. The CDR3 runs from the conserved cysteine through the conserved F or W. The order of the fields is V gene, J gene, D gene, clone size, CDR3 protein, CDR3 DNA. D genes are given only for firm matches. Clone size is not always given. Where it is, it says once, few, many or a class for expanded clones.

V gene: TRBV4-3; J gene: TRBJ1-3; D gene: .; clone size: .; CDR3 protein: CASSQDDRPKRGNTIYF; CDR3 DNA: TGCGCCAGCAGCCAAGATGACAGACCCAAGCGGGGAAACACCATATATTTT
V gene: TRBV4-2; J gene: TRBJ1-4; D gene: .; clone size: .; CDR3 protein: CASSQVISGRGEKLFF; CDR3 DNA: TGTGCCAGCAGCCAAGTTATTTCGGGACGAGGAGAAAAACTGTTTTTT
V gene: TRBV6-5; J gene: TRBJ1-5; D gene: .; clone size: .; CDR3 protein: CASSRSSNQPQHF; CDR3 DNA: TGTGCCAGCTCAAGGTCTTCCAATCAGCCCCAGCATTTT
V gene: TRBV4-1; J gene: TRBJ1-2; D gene: .; clone size: .; CDR3 protein: CASSQVLANYGYTF; CDR3 DNA: TGCGCCAGCAGCCAAGTTCTAGCTAACTATGGCTACACCTTC
V gene: TRBV7-2; J gene: TRBJ1-1; D gene: .; clone size: .; CDR3 protein: CASSLVNTEAFF; CDR3 DNA: TGTGCCAGCAGCTTAGTGAACACTGAAGCTTTCTTT
V gene: TRBV5-1; J gene: TRBJ1-1; D gene: .; clone size: .; CDR3 protein: CASSSTAGPPKLSF; CDR3 DNA: .
V gene: TRBV15; J gene: TRBJ1-2; D gene: .; clone size: .; CDR3 protein: CATSRDEGLYGYIF; CDR3 DNA: TGTGCCACCAGCAGAGATGAGGGTTTATATGGCTACATCTTC
V gene: TRBV6-4; J gene: TRBJ2-7; D gene: TRBD1; clone size: .; CDR3 protein: CASSAGTGDEQYF; CDR3 DNA: TGTGCCAGCAGCGCCGGGACAGGGGACGAGCAGTACTTC
V gene: TRBV9; J gene: TRBJ2-3; D gene: .; clone size: .; CDR3 protein: CASSVADRLQYF; CDR3 DNA: TGTGCCAGCAGCGTAGCGGACAGATTGCAGTATTTT
V gene: TRBV6-1; J gene: TRBJ2-7; D gene: .; clone size: .; CDR3 protein: CASSGIYEQYF; CDR3 DNA: TGTGCCAGCAGTGGAATCTACGAGCAGTACTTC
V gene: TRBV19; J gene: TRBJ1-2; D gene: TRBD1; clone size: .; CDR3 protein: CASSLLTTTGGRREGYTF; CDR3 DNA: TGTGCCAGTAGCCTACTAACCACGACAGGGGGGCGCCGGGAAGGCTACACCTTC
V gene: TRBV18; J gene: TRBJ1-2; D gene: TRBD1; clone size: .; CDR3 protein: CASSPVPEGAKGYTF; CDR3 DNA: TGTGCCAGCTCACCGGTCCCTGAGGGGGCTAAGGGCTACACCTTC
V gene: TRBV2; J gene: TRBJ2-3; D gene: .; clone size: .; CDR3 protein: CASREQGRLTDTQYF; CDR3 DNA: TGTGCCAGCAGAGAACAGGGTCGGTTAACAGATACGCAGTATTTT
V gene: TRBV4-3; J gene: TRBJ2-7; D gene: .; clone size: .; CDR3 protein: CASSQLGGQGAYEQYF; CDR3 DNA: TGCGCCAGCAGCCAATTGGGGGGTCAGGGAGCCTACGAGCAGTACTTC
V gene: TRBV11-1; J gene: TRBJ1-1; D gene: .; clone size: few; CDR3 protein: CASSYQIGEGTEAFF; CDR3 DNA: TGTGCCAGCAGCTACCAAATAGGGGAGGGGACTGAAGCTTTCTTT
V gene: TRBV5-1; J gene: TRBJ2-5; D gene: TRBD1; clone size: .; CDR3 protein: CASSFQGDQETQYF; CDR3 DNA: TGCGCCAGCAGTTTCCAGGGGGACCAAGAGACCCAGTACTTC
V gene: TRBV29-1; J gene: TRBJ2-5; D gene: .; clone size: .; CDR3 protein: CSVEQGQGETQYF; CDR3 DNA: TGCAGCGTTGAACAAGGTCAGGGAGAGACCCAGTACTTC
V gene: TRBV7-9; J gene: TRBJ2-3; D gene: TRBD2; clone size: .; CDR3 protein: CASSFAGGLPDTQYF; CDR3 DNA: TGTGCCAGCAGCTTCGCGGGGGGGCTACCAGATACGCAGTATTTT
V gene: TRBV5-1; J gene: TRBJ1-3; D gene: .; clone size: once; CDR3 protein: CASSLEGGSGNTIYF; CDR3 DNA: TGCGCCAGCAGCTTGGAGGGGGGCTCTGGAAACACCATATATTTT
V gene: TRBV5-5; J gene: TRBJ2-7; D gene: .; clone size: .; CDR3 protein: CASRSFDAGPLEQYF; CDR3 DNA: TGTGCCAGCAGATCATTTGACGCGGGACCTCTCGAGCAGTACTTC
V gene: TRBV27; J gene: TRBJ1-2; D gene: .; clone size: .; CDR3 protein: CASSLNGNYGYTF; CDR3 DNA: TGTGCCAGCAGTTTGAACGGAAACTATGGCTACACCTTC
V gene: TRBV30; J gene: TRBJ2-3; D gene: TRBD2; clone size: .; CDR3 protein: CAWSVRVAGGDTQYF; CDR3 DNA: TGTGCCTGGAGTGTTAGGGTAGCGGGGGGGGATACGCAGTATTTT
V gene: TRBV5-4; J gene: TRBJ2-1; D gene: .; clone size: .; CDR3 protein: CASSLEGRRGSYNEQFF; CDR3 DNA: TGTGCCAGCAGCTTGGAGGGCAGGCGGGGATCCTACAATGAGCAGTTCTTC
V gene: TRBV29-1; J gene: TRBJ1-2; D gene: .; clone size: .; CDR3 protein: CSVDLQGRGYTF; CDR3 DNA: TGCAGCGTTGACCTTCAGGGACGTGGCTACACCTTC
V gene: TRBV5-1; J gene: TRBJ1-1; D gene: .; clone size: .; CDR3 protein: CASSSGPLEAFF; CDR3 DNA: TGCGCCAGCAGCTCGGGACCGCTTGAAGCTTTCTTT
V gene: TRBV27; J gene: TRBJ2-6; D gene: .; clone size: .; CDR3 protein: CASSLAGANVLTF; CDR3 DNA: TGTGCCAGCAGTTTGGCTGGGGCCAACGTCCTGACTTTC
V gene: TRBV7-2; J gene: TRBJ2-3; D gene: TRBD2; clone size: once; CDR3 protein: CASSPGLATDTQYF; CDR3 DNA: TGTGCCAGCAGCCCGGGACTAGCGACAGATACGCAGTATTTT
V gene: TRBV11-2; J gene: TRBJ2-7; D gene: TRBD2; clone size: .; CDR3 protein: CASSLDPSGVSYEQYF; CDR3 DNA: TGTGCTAGCAGCTTAGATCCTAGCGGGGTCTCCTACGAGCAGTACTTC
V gene: TRBV2; J gene: TRBJ2-7; D gene: TRBD1; clone size: .; CDR3 protein: CASSDLGQEGYEQYF; CDR3 DNA: TGTGCCAGCAGTGATTTGGGACAGGAGGGGTACGAGCAGTACTTC
V gene: TRBV18; J gene: TRBJ1-6; D gene: .; clone size: .; CDR3 protein: CASSPTGSYNSPLHF; CDR3 DNA: TGTGCCAGCTCACCAACCGGGTCCTATAATTCACCCCTCCACTTT
V gene: TRBV7-9; J gene: TRBJ1-5; D gene: TRBD1; clone size: .; CDR3 protein: CASSSRTGGNNQPQHF; CDR3 DNA: TGTGCCAGCAGCAGCAGGACAGGGGGCAACAATCAGCCCCAGCATTTT
V gene: TRBV29-1; J gene: TRBJ2-3; D gene: TRBD1; clone size: .; CDR3 protein: CSVTISGGEQYF; CDR3 DNA: TGCAGCGTTACTATCTCAGGGGGTGAGCAGTATTTT
V gene: TRBV5-1; J gene: TRBJ1-3; D gene: .; clone size: .; CDR3 protein: CASSPERVGDLGNTIYF; CDR3 DNA: TGCGCCAGCAGCCCCGAGAGGGTTGGGGACCTTGGAAACACCATATATTTT
V gene: TRBV15; J gene: TRBJ2-1; D gene: TRBD1; clone size: .; CDR3 protein: CATSPGQGDNEQFF; CDR3 DNA: TGTGCCACCAGCCCTGGACAGGGTGACAATGAGCAGTTCTTC
V gene: TRBV9; J gene: TRBJ1-6; D gene: .; clone size: .; CDR3 protein: CASSVREGLTPLHF; CDR3 DNA: TGTGCCAGCAGCGTGCGGGAGGGGCTGACTCCCCTCCACTTT
V gene: TRBV7-2; J gene: TRBJ1-1; D gene: .; clone size: .; CDR3 protein: CASSFTGTANTEAFF; CDR3 DNA: TGTGCCAGCAGCTTTACCGGGACGGCGAACACTGAAGCTTTCTTT
V gene: TRBV9; J gene: TRBJ1-2; D gene: TRBD1; clone size: few; CDR3 protein: CASSGNLQGTGGYTF; CDR3 DNA: TGTGCCAGCAGCGGTAACCTACAGGGGACGGGTGGCTACACCTTC
V gene: TRBV4-1; J gene: TRBJ1-5; D gene: TRBD1; clone size: .; CDR3 protein: CASSPGTARSNQPQHF; CDR3 DNA: TGCGCCAGCAGCCCAGGGACAGCGCGTAGCAATCAGCCCCAGCATTTT
V gene: TRBV11-2; J gene: TRBJ2-7; D gene: .; clone size: once; CDR3 protein: CASSLEGQQYSYEQYF; CDR3 DNA: TGTGCCAGCAGCTTAGAGGGGCAGCAATATTCCTACGAGCAGTACTTC
V gene: TRBV7-3; J gene: TRBJ2-5; D gene: TRBD1; clone size: .; CDR3 protein: CASSLGTGPWETQYF; CDR3 DNA: TGTGCCAGCAGCTTAGGGACAGGGCCCTGGGAGACCCAGTACTTC
V gene: TRBV18; J gene: TRBJ1-3; D gene: .; clone size: .; CDR3 protein: CASSPMLNGNTIYF; CDR3 DNA: TGTGCCAGCTCACCAATGCTCAATGGAAACACCATATATTTT
V gene: TRBV18; J gene: TRBJ2-3; D gene: TRBD2; clone size: .; CDR3 protein: CASSVTGGLTDTQYF; CDR3 DNA: TGTGCCAGCTCAGTGACGGGGGGGCTTACAGATACGCAGTATTTT
V gene: TRBV5-4; J gene: TRBJ1-2; D gene: TRBD1; clone size: .; CDR3 protein: CASSLDRGGYGYTF; CDR3 DNA: TGTGCCAGCAGCTTGGACAGGGGGGGCTATGGCTACACCTTC
V gene: TRBV5-1; J gene: TRBJ2-1; D gene: .; clone size: .; CDR3 protein: CASSLAAAYNEQFF; CDR3 DNA: TGCGCCAGCAGCTTGGCGGCAGCGTACAATGAGCAGTTCTTC
V gene: TRBV29-1; J gene: TRBJ1-2; D gene: TRBD1; clone size: once; CDR3 protein: CSVGEAGTGTSGYTF; CDR3 DNA: TGCAGCGTTGGAGAGGCCGGGACAGGCACTTCTGGCTACACCTTC
V gene: TRBV4-1; J gene: TRBJ2-2; D gene: TRBD1; clone size: .; CDR3 protein: CASSRQGDTGELFF; CDR3 DNA: TGCGCCAGCAGCCGACAGGGGGACACCGGGGAGCTGTTTTTT
V gene: TRBV28; J gene: TRBJ2-2; D gene: TRBD2; clone size: .; CDR3 protein: CASSDQLARTGELFF; CDR3 DNA: TGTGCCAGCAGTGACCAACTAGCGCGGACCGGGGAGCTGTTTTTT
V gene: TRBV6-5; J gene: TRBJ2-7; D gene: TRBD1; clone size: .; CDR3 protein: CASSYSNRQGRNEQYF; CDR3 DNA: TGTGCCAGCAGTTACTCTAACAGACAGGGTAGGAACGAGCAGTACTTC
V gene: TRBV4-2; J gene: TRBJ1-3; D gene: TRBD1; clone size: .; CDR3 protein: CASSHGGQASGNTIYF; CDR3 DNA: TGTGCCAGCAGCCATGGTGGACAGGCCTCAGGAAACACCATATATTTT
V gene: TRBV19; J gene: TRBJ2-7; D gene: TRBD1; clone size: once; CDR3 protein: CASTLSHRGEQYF; CDR3 DNA: TGTGCCAGTACCCTATCACACAGGGGTGAGCAGTACTTC